The 27 T cell receptor beta chains below all came from one sample that was sequenced in a study of CD4 T cells in relation to SARS-CoV-2 and coronaviruses. Sequencing used immunoSEQ multiplex PCR; TCRdb keeps in-frame clones, though not all of them. Here the sample spans 27,000 or so clones, about 70% being singletons. Their recognized antigens are unknown. Unexposed donor CD4+ T cells date from about 2011-2018, before the COVID-19 pandemic. After less than 11 days of culture, CD4+ T cells were isolated. The specimen was CD4+ T cells from PBMCs, cultured in vitro. The source of these receptors is a human donor in good health.

V is TRBV14 and J is TRBJ1-4; D is unclear. There are 14 residues in the CDR3. The V gene lost 4 bases and the J gene lost 6 bases, with 12 bases spanning the gap. The germline V gene encodes CDR1 SGHDN and CDR2 FVKESK. The chain's CDR3 is CASSPKGRHEKLFF. CDR3 DNA sequence: TGTGCCAGCAGCCCAAAAGGACGGCATGAAAAACTGTTTTTT.

The J gene is TRBJ2-6, the V gene TRBV19, with a tentative D call TRBD2 (5 bases). This CDR3 has 18 amino acids. Trimming removed 0 bases from V and 1 base from J, with 13 bases in between. Germline CDR1 LNHDA, CDR2 SQIVND (reference sequence). The CDR3 protein is CASSIDGDGRSGANVLTF. CDR3 in DNA: TGTGCCAGTAGTATAGACGGGGATGGGAGATCTGGGGCCAACGTCCTGACTTTC.

This clone has only a few counts. The gene calls are TRBV7-2 and TRBJ1-2; D may be TRBD1 (6 bases). The germline V and J ends were trimmed by 5 bases and 0 bases, with 19 bases remaining between them. The CDR3 spans 17 residues. Looked up from germline, CDR1 is SGHTA and CDR2 is FQGNSA. CDR3 sequence (DNA): TGTGCCAGCAGCGCTACTCATCGGGACAAAACTAACTATGGCTACACCTTC. Protein: CASSATHRDKTNYGYTF.

This clone was counted once. The chain combines TRBV28 with TRBJ1-2; TRBD1 is a possible D gene (6 bases). V was pared by 2 bases and J by 3 bases, with 10 bases between. Germline CDR1 reads MDHEN; CDR2 reads SYDVKM. This CDR3 is 14 amino acids long. The CDR3 reads CASSLTGQDYGYTF. CDR3 in DNA: TGTGCCAGCAGTTTAACGGGACAAGACTATGGCTACACCTTC.

V gene TRBV2 combines with J gene TRBJ2-7; D call uncertain. Germline V gives CDR1 SNHLY, CDR2 FYNNEI. This CDR3 contains 11 residues. Trimming took off 4 bases at V and 6 bases at J, with 7 bases between the two ends. The CDR3 region has the DNA TGTGCCAGCAGTGTCCCTTTCGAGCAGTACTTC. Protein sequence: CASSVPFEQYF.

The V gene is TRBV7-8, the J gene TRBJ2-7; unclear D gene. The length of the CDR3 is 15 residues. Trimming removed 0 bases at V and 0 bases at J, with 9 bases between. Germline loops: CDR1 SGHVS, CDR2 FQNEAQ. This chain's CDR3 is CASSLAQLTSYEQYF. The DNA of the CDR3 is TGTGCCAGCAGCTTAGCACAGTTAACCTCCTACGAGCAGTACTTC. The full variable domain, rest sourced from reference TRBV7-8 and TRBJ2-7, is GAGVSQSPRYKVAKRGQDVALRCDPISGHVSLFWYQQALGQGPEFLTYFQNEAQLDKSGLPSDRFFAERPEGSVSTLKIQRTQQEDSAVYLCASSLAQLTSYEQYFGPGTRLTVT.

This chain uses TRBV12-3 or TRBV12-4 with TRBJ1-5; D is perhaps TRBD1 (5 bases). This CDR3 region has 13 residues. V was pared by 3 bases and J by 6 bases, with 9 bases between. CDR3 amino acids: CASSLGVSQPQHF. CDR3 nucleotides: TGTGCCAGCAGTTTGGGGGTAAGTCAGCCCCAGCATTTT.

The genes are TRBV2 and TRBJ1-1; tentatively, D is TRBD1 (6 bases). The ends were cut back, 5 bases at V and 5 bases at J, with 15 bases in the middle. This CDR3 contains 14 residues. CDR1 is SNHLY and CDR2 is FYNNEI in the germline V gene. The CDR3 here is CASSKQGWGTEAFF. DNA of the CDR3: TGTGCCAGCAGTAAACAGGGCTGGGGGACTGAAGCTTTCTTT.

The chain is built from TRBV6-5 and TRBJ2-7; 7 positions match TRBD1. The CDR3 extends over 15 amino acids. The junction had 10 bases not matched to a gene; V was cut back by 5 bases and J by 3 bases. Germline loops: CDR1 MNHEY, CDR2 SVGAGI. The CDR3 is CASSRNRGPSYEQYF. CDR3 bases: TGTGCCAGCAGTAGAAACAGGGGTCCGAGCTACGAGCAGTACTTC.

The chain is built from TRBV24-1 and TRBJ2-5, with D perhaps matching TRBD2 (6 bases). Trimming took 3 bases from V and 5 from J, leaving 9 bases between them. Germline V gene lookup returns CDR1 KGHDR and CDR2 SFDVKD. This CDR3 comprises 13 residues. Here the CDR3 DNA reads TGTGCCACCAGTGATACCGGGGGTGAGACCCAGTACTTC. Its translation: CATSDTGGETQYF.

V and J are TRBV5-1 and TRBJ1-1; maybe TRBD1 (6 bases). CDR1 and CDR2 (germline): SGHRS, YFSETQ. The CDR3 length is 15 residues. Deletions cut 0 bases from V and 4 bases from J, with 13 bases between. CDR3 region: CASSLAIQGATEAFF. As DNA, the CDR3 is TGCGCCAGCAGCTTGGCCATACAGGGCGCCACTGAAGCTTTCTTT.

The chain is built from TRBV10-3 and TRBJ1-3; D perhaps matches TRBD1 (5 bases). The CDR3 runs 14 residues. Germline V gene lookup returns CDR1 ENHRY and CDR2 SYGVKD. Between the trimmed V and J ends, which lost 10 bases and 1 base, there was a span of 14 bases. The CDR3, as DNA: TGTGCCACGGGACTTGGGGATTCTGGAAACACCATATATTTT. Protein sequence: CATGLGDSGNTIYF.

This rearrangement joins TRBV6-1 to TRBJ2-7; 12 positions match TRBD1. The germline CDR1 and CDR2 sequences are MNHNS and SASEGT. The length of the CDR3 is 18 residues. The junction had 14 bases not matched to a gene; V was cut back by 6 bases and J by 2 bases. For the CDR3, the DNA is TGTGCCAGCAGCGAACCAGGGACAGGGGGCGACTCTACCTACGAGCAGTACTTC. Protein: CASSEPGTGGDSTYEQYF.

The chain carries TRBV19 and TRBJ1-1; 11 bases align to TRBD1. Trimming at V came to 7 bases and at J to 5 bases, leaving 12 bases not matched to a gene. Germline V gives CDR1 LNHDA, CDR2 SQIVND (reference sequence). CDR3 length: 16 residues. The CDR3 DNA follows: TGTGCCAGTACTCTACGGACCGGGACAGGGGGGACTGAAGCTTTCTTT. This gives the protein CASTLRTGTGGTEAFF.

This clone has a handful of counts. The V gene is TRBV30, the J gene TRBJ2-6; no reliable D call. CDR3 length: 14 residues. V was shortened by 7 bases and J by 1 base, with 11 bases between the two germline ends. Looked up from germline, CDR1 is GTSNPN and CDR2 is SVGIG (reference sequence). The CDR3 DNA sequence: TGTGCCTCCTTGGGGTTATCTGGGGCCAACGTCCTGACTTTC. Amino acids: CASLGLSGANVLTF.

The chain carries TRBV25-1 and TRBJ1-4; D ambiguous. CDR3 length: 15 amino acids. V lost 8 bases and J lost 7, with 20 bases in between. CDR1 and CDR2 (germline): MGHDK, SYGVNS. The CDR3 here is CASPPEGPTREKLFF. Here the CDR3 DNA reads TGTGCCAGCCCGCCAGAAGGCCCTACGCGTGAAAAACTGTTTTTT.

This sequence joins TRBV21-1 and TRBJ2-3; no check of the table's D call, TRBD2, against the DNA was made. TRBV21-1 is an annotated pseudogene. The CDR3 consists of 14 residues. DNA of the CDR3: TGTGCCAGCAGCAAAGTCGGGAACACAGATACGCAGTATTTT. This encodes CASSKVGNTDTQYF.

The V gene is TRBV24-1, the J gene TRBJ2-3, with a tentative D call TRBD1 (7 bases). V lost 6 bases to trimming and J lost 4 bases, with 16 bases between them. The CDR3 consists of 15 residues. The germline CDR1 and CDR2 sequences are KGHDR and SFDVKD. This CDR3 is CATSPGQGGSDTQYF. CDR3 coding DNA: TGTGCCACCAGTCCTGGGCAGGGGGGATCAGATACGCAGTATTTT.

This clone is a singleton in its sample. The rearrangement joins TRBV11-2 to TRBJ2-7; the match to TRBD1 covers 8 bases. From germline, CDR1 is SGHAT and CDR2 FQNNGV. This CDR3 spans 14 amino acids. J gave up 6 bases and V 5 bases, and 9 bases lay outside the gene matches. CDR3 bases: TGTGCCAGCAGCCTACCAATCGACAGGGGCGAGCAGTACTTC. Amino acids: CASSLPIDRGEQYF. The full variable domain, completed using reference TRBV11-2 and TRBJ2-7, is EAGVAQSPRYKIIEKRQSVAFWCNPISGHATLYWYQQILGQGPKLLIQFQNNGVVDDSQLPKDRFSAERLKGVDSTLKIQPAKLEDSAVYLCASSLPIDRGEQYFGPGTRLTVT.

This clone has only a few counts. The chain recombines TRBV7-2 with TRBJ2-7; 9 bases line up with TRBD2. Unmatched junction bases numbered 8, after V lost 5 bases and J lost 3 bases. CDR3 length: 15 amino acids. The germline V gene encodes CDR1 SGHTA and CDR2 FQGNSA. The CDR3 region has the DNA TGTGCCAGCAGCCGCGGACTAGCGTCTAGCTACGAGCAGTACTTC. Its protein is CASSRGLASSYEQYF.

The chain combines TRBV6-5 with TRBJ2-1; 8 positions match TRBD2. The V segment lost 6 bases and the J segment 5 bases; nucleotides outside the gene matches: 9. CDR1 and CDR2 from the germline V gene are MNHEY and SVGAGI. There are 15 residues in the CDR3. The CDR3 bases are TGTGCCAGCAGCGACTTGGGACTAGGGAACAATGAGCAGTTCTTC. Translated: CASSDLGLGNNEQFF.

The J gene is TRBJ2-5, the V gene TRBV18; 7 bases are a match to TRBD2. CDR1 KGHSH and CDR2 LQKENI come from the germline V gene. V was clipped by 3 bases and J by 3 bases; unmatched bases: 13. The CDR3 has 17 amino acids. CDR3 sequence (DNA): TGTGCCAGCTCACCCATAATAACGGGACTAACAAAAGAGACCCAGTACTTC. The encoded protein is CASSPIITGLTKETQYF.

CDR3 sequence (DNA): TGTGCCAGTAGTATTGGCAGGGCCGGGGGCGGGGAGCTGTTTTTT. Residues: CASSIGRAGGGELFF. The V and J genes are TRBV19 and TRBJ2-2; D is possibly TRBD2 (6 bases). Germline assignment: CDR1 LNHDA and CDR2 SQIVND (reference sequence). V lost 3 bases and J lost 7, with 15 bases in between. CDR3 length equals 15 residues.

The rearrangement joins TRBV5-1 to TRBJ1-4, with D maybe TRBD1 (6 bases). Trimming took 5 bases from V and 5 from J, leaving 13 bases between them. CDR3 size: 14 residues. Germline V gene lookup returns CDR1 SGHRS and CDR2 YFSETQ. CDR3 region: CASSQDSPNEKLFF. Here the CDR3 DNA reads TGCGCCAGCAGTCAGGACAGTCCAAATGAAAAACTGTTTTTT.

This clone was seen a few times. The rearrangement joins TRBV10-3 to TRBJ2-7; 9 nucleotides line up with TRBD1. V dropped 6 bases and J dropped 6; count of bases not matched to a gene: 12. CDR1 is ENHRY and CDR2 is SYGVKD in the germline V gene. The CDR3 loop spans 15 amino acids. CDR3 protein: CAIRGGQGIGPEQYF. The CDR3 DNA is TGTGCCATCAGAGGAGGACAGGGGATCGGCCCCGAGCAGTACTTC.

V is TRBV5-1 and J is TRBJ1-1; TRBD1 might be the D (6 bases). V was pared by 4 bases and J by 3 bases, with 25 bases between. The CDR3 runs 18 residues. The germline V gene has CDR1 SGHRS and CDR2 YFSETQ. This chain's CDR3 is CASSRTVLQAGTDTEAFF. Here the CDR3 DNA reads TGCGCCAGCAGCAGGACAGTTCTACAGGCGGGAACGGACACTGAAGCTTTCTTT.

The V gene is TRBV24-1, the J gene TRBJ2-4; D is uncertain. V lost 12 bases and J 8 bases, leaving 10 bases between the germline ends. Germline V gives CDR1 KGHDR, CDR2 SFDVKD. The CDR3 covers 10 residues. The chain's CDR3 is CAAVWDIQYF. CDR3 bases: TGTGCCGCGGTCTGGGACATTCAGTACTTC.